The 21 T cell receptor beta chains listed next were all sequenced from one sample in a study of blood T cell repertoires in COVID-19. The data were produced by immunoSEQ multiplex PCR, yet TCRdb's version contains in-frame clones alone and is incomplete. The table records about 410,000 clones, 86% of them present only once. The sample was peripheral blood. The receptor source for this set is a woman in her twenties or thirties with active or convalescent COVID-19.

This chain connects TRBV9 to TRBJ1-2; D not certain. Per germline, CDR1 SGDLS and CDR2 YYNGEE. V was pared by 2 bases and J by 4 bases, with 9 bases between. This CDR3 is 13 amino acids long. CDR3 DNA: TGTGCCAGCAGCGTTACTCCGAGCTATGGCTACACCTTC. Its translation is CASSVTPSYGYTF.

This clone was counted between two and nine times. The rearrangement joins TRBV5-1 to TRBJ2-7; 10 nucleotides line up with TRBD2. Trimming at V came to 0 bases and at J to 3 bases, leaving 3 bases not matched to a gene. CDR1 and CDR2 from the germline V gene are SGHRS and YFSETQ. The CDR3 totals 15 residues. CDR3 sequence (DNA): TGCGCCAGCAGCTTGGGATCTAGCGGGGGCTACGAGCAGTACTTC. This sequence encodes CASSLGSSGGYEQYF.

On this clone: Other nucleotide sequences in the sample specify the same CDR3. The rearrangement uses TRBV5-1 and TRBJ2-1, with 7 nucleotides matching TRBD2. There are 15 residues in the CDR3. Germline V gives CDR1 SGHRS, CDR2 YFSETQ. J gave up 5 bases and V 1 base, and 6 bases lay outside the gene matches. The CDR3 sequence is CASSLRASGDNEQFF. CDR3 DNA: TGCGCCAGCAGCTTGAGGGCTAGCGGTGACAATGAGCAGTTCTTC.

The chain joins TRBV27 to TRBJ1-5; no reliable D call. The CDR3 runs to 15 residues. CDR1 is MNHEY and CDR2 is SMNVEV in the germline V gene (reference sequence). V dropped 2 bases and J dropped 2 bases, with 10 bases sitting between them. CDR3 loop: CASSLRGLGNQPQHF. CDR3 coding DNA: TGTGCCAGCAGTTTACGAGGGTTGGGCAATCAGCCCCAGCATTTT.

The chain carries TRBV19 and TRBJ2-7; 8 bases agree with TRBD1. The CDR3 has 14 residues. With 9 bases clipped from V and 2 bases from J, the junction kept 9 bases outside the gene matches. Germline loops: CDR1 LNHDA, CDR2 SQIVND (reference sequence). CDR3 sequence: CARLGQGVTYEQYF. In DNA form, the CDR3 reads TGTGCCAGACTAGGACAGGGAGTTACCTACGAGCAGTACTTC.

The CDR3 is CASSPTGTGGIGELFF. The CDR3 DNA reads TGTGCCAGCAGCCCCACCGGGACAGGGGGAATCGGGGAGCTGTTTTTT. The chain employs TRBV9 and TRBJ2-2, with 11 nucleotides matching TRBD1. J lost 7 bases, V lost 4 bases, and 9 bases had no gene match. From germline, CDR1 is SGDLS and CDR2 YYNGEE. The CDR3 runs 16 residues.

The genes are TRBV6-5 and TRBJ2-5; a weak D match, TRBD1 (5 bases). CDR3 size: 16 residues. Germline CDR1 MNHEY, CDR2 SVGAGI. V was trimmed by 0 bases and J by 0 bases, leaving 11 bases between them. DNA of the CDR3: TGTGCCAGCAGTTACTCCTCAGGGAAGGACCAAGAGACCCAGTACTTC. Its translation is CASSYSSGKDQETQYF.

V is TRBV7-2 and J is TRBJ1-5, with TRBD1 matching over 7 bases. The germline CDR1 and CDR2 sequences are SGHTA and FQGNSA. V trimming: 4 bases; J trimming: 3 bases; junction bases outside the gene matches: 3. The CDR3 is 14 amino acids. The CDR3 is CASSYGTVNQPQHF. CDR3 in DNA: TGTGCCAGCAGCTATGGGACAGTCAATCAGCCCCAGCATTTT. The full variable domain, completed using reference TRBV7-2 and TRBJ1-5, is GAGVSQSPSNKVTEKGKDVELRCDPISGHTALYWYRQSLGQGLEFLIYFQGNSAPDKSGLPSDRFSAERTGGSVSTLTIQRTQQEDSAVYLCASSYGTVNQPQHFGDGTRLSIL.

The gene calls are TRBV14 and TRBJ2-3; D is perhaps TRBD1 (5 bases). Trimming took 4 bases from V and 5 from J, leaving 19 bases between them. This CDR3 has 16 residues. Germline assignment: CDR1 SGHDN and CDR2 FVKESK. CDR3 DNA sequence: TGTGCCAGCAGCCTTTGGACATTGGCCGAGGTAGATACGCAGTATTTT. Translation: CASSLWTLAEVDTQYF.

This clone was seen a single time. CDR3 in DNA: TGTGCCAGCAGTGAGTGGCAGGGGGTTGGGAATGAGCAGTTCTTC. Amino acids: CASSEWQGVGNEQFF. V is TRBV6-4 and J is TRBJ2-1; 7 bases are shared with TRBD1. Germline V gene sequence: CDR1 MRHNA, CDR2 SNTAGT. The length of the CDR3 is 15 residues. V lost 3 bases, J lost 7 bases, and 9 bases stayed unmatched.

V and J are TRBV5-1 and TRBJ2-2; 8 bases line up with TRBD1. The CDR3 is 15 residues long. Unmatched junction bases numbered 8, after V lost 5 bases and J lost 5 bases. Germline CDR1 SGHRS, CDR2 YFSETQ. DNA for the CDR3: TGCGCCAGCAGTCCGGGACAGGCGGGAACCGGGGAGCTGTTTTTT. Protein product: CASSPGQAGTGELFF.

The CDR3 DNA is TGTGCCAGCAGTGAAACCGGGGTTAATGAAAAACTGTTTTTT. Amino acid sequence: CASSETGVNEKLFF. The chain has TRBV6-1 and TRBJ1-4; the D is unclear. The CDR3 covers 14 residues. Trimming left V 2 bases short and J 4 bases short, with 8 bases between. Germline V gene sequence: CDR1 MNHNS, CDR2 SASEGT.

CDR3 loop: CASRSGNLGYTF. CDR3 bases: TGTGCCTCACGCAGCGGGAATTTGGGCTACACCTTC. The V call is TRBV19, the J call TRBJ1-2; D gene unclear. The CDR3 runs 12 residues. The germline V gene has CDR1 LNHDA and CDR2 SQIVND (reference sequence). Trimming left V 11 bases short and J 8 bases short, with 18 bases between.

This chain connects TRBV2 to TRBJ2-7; 8 positions agree with TRBD1. The CDR3 is 14 amino acids. CDR1 is SNHLY and CDR2 is FYNNEI in the germline V gene. V trimming: 3 bases; J trimming: 3 bases; junction bases outside the gene matches: 4. CDR3: CASSEGTGHYEQYF. As DNA, the CDR3 is TGTGCCAGCAGTGAGGGGACAGGCCACTACGAGCAGTACTTC.

This chain connects TRBV27 to TRBJ1-2; tentative D call: TRBD1 (6 bases). Trimming took off 0 bases at V and 5 bases at J, with 19 bases between the two ends. The germline V gene has CDR1 MNHEY and CDR2 SMNVEV (reference sequence). This CDR3 region has 17 residues. The CDR3 spells CASSLSYDRNTPYGYTF. CDR3 DNA: TGTGCCAGCAGTTTATCCTACGACAGGAACACCCCTTATGGCTACACCTTC.

V is TRBV11-2 and J is TRBJ1-2; 8 bases agree with TRBD1. J gave up 1 base and V 2 bases, and 15 bases lay outside the gene matches. CDR1 and CDR2 (germline): SGHAT, FQNNGV. There are 19 residues in the CDR3. CDR3 DNA sequence: TGTGCCAGCAGCTTACAAGCCCGGGACAGGCTTGATTTTAACTATGGCTACACCTTC. It encodes CASSLQARDRLDFNYGYTF. The whole variable domain, remainder taken from reference TRBV11-2 and TRBJ1-2, is EAGVAQSPRYKIIEKRQSVAFWCNPISGHATLYWYQQILGQGPKLLIQFQNNGVVDDSQLPKDRFSAERLKGVDSTLKIQPAKLEDSAVYLCASSLQARDRLDFNYGYTFGSGTRLTVV.

This rearrangement joins TRBV27 to TRBJ1-1; D not resolved. The germline gives CDR1 MNHEY, CDR2 SMNVEV (reference sequence). V lost 5 bases, J lost 1 base, and 11 bases lay in between. The CDR3 extends over 14 amino acids. The CDR3 coding sequence is TGTGCCAGCAGTCGGGAGAAGGAGAACACTGAAGCTTTCTTT. Translation: CASSREKENTEAFF.

As DNA, the CDR3 is TGCGCCAGCAGTGATTCGGGCAGGGGGTGGGACACTGAAGCTTTCTTT. Its translation is CASSDSGRGWDTEAFF. The chain joins TRBV10-2 to TRBJ1-1; the match to TRBD1 covers 7 bases. CDR1 and CDR2 (germline): WSHSY, SAAADI. This CDR3 is 16 amino acids long. After removal of 3 bases from V and 3 bases from J, the junction contained 10 bases not matched to a gene.

The chain couples TRBV5-4 to TRBJ1-1; D remains unclear. Germline V gives CDR1 SGHNT, CDR2 YYREEE (reference sequence). V was clipped by 2 bases and J by 0 bases, with 11 bases between them. The CDR3 runs 15 residues. This chain's CDR3 is CASSFSGDLNTEAFF. Here the CDR3 DNA reads TGTGCCAGCAGCTTTTCGGGAGATCTGAACACTGAAGCTTTCTTT. The whole variable domain, filled in from reference TRBV5-4 and TRBJ1-1, reads ETGVTQSPTHLIKTRGQQVTLRCSSQSGHNTVSWYQQALGQGPQFIFQYYREEENGRGNFPPRFSGLQFPNYSSELNVNALELDDSALYLCASSFSGDLNTEAFFGQGTRLTVV.

This clone was detected once. The chain is built from TRBV5-1 and TRBJ1-1; 12 bases match TRBD1. The V gene's germline CDR1 is SGHRS and CDR2 YFSETQ. V shed 2 bases, J shed 6 bases, and the junction held 2 bases outside the gene matches. CDR3 length: 14 amino acids. The CDR3 DNA follows: TGCGCCAGCAGCTTTGGGACAGGGGGCCCTGAAGCTTTCTTT. Residues: CASSFGTGGPEAFF.

The rearrangement uses TRBV10-3 and TRBJ2-3; 8 nucleotides agree with TRBD1. The germline gives CDR1 ENHRY, CDR2 SYGVKD. The CDR3 contains 14 residues. V lost 10 bases to trimming and J lost 6 bases; unmatched junction nucleotides: 12. The CDR3, as DNA: TGTGCCACCCTCGACAGGGGAGCCCCGGATACGCAGTATTTT. This encodes CATLDRGAPDTQYF.